This T cell receptor beta chain emerged from a study of T cells in Graves' hyperthyroidism and ophthalmopathy. RNA transcripts yielded amplified TCR beta CDR3 regions. A set of HTBI primers served as the primers for a first-round RT-PCR of the TCR CDR3. TCRdb used MiXCR to reprocess the multiplex PCR reads, holding one entry per CDR3 protein. The table lists 370,000 or so distinct CDR3 sequences, about 15% of them singletons, with 28% in the top ten. Findings and limits, study-wide: Blood also held most thyroid clonotypes expanded beyond 0.001.

From germline, CDR1 is MDHEN and CDR2 SYDVKM. The CDR3 runs 16 residues. J lost 8 bases, V lost 4 bases, and 13 bases had no gene match. The sample holds many counts of this clonotype. The target antigen is unknown. When hyperthyroidism was first diagnosed, the blood sample was taken, preceding any ophthalmopathy symptoms. The rearrangement links TRBV28 to TRBJ2-1; 8 bases fit TRBD2. Specimen: blood. The TCR was taken from a woman under 30 with Graves' hyperthyroidism that later progressed to Graves' ophthalmopathy. The CDR3 bases are TGTGCCAGCAGTTCGATTCAGGCGGGAGGTTGGGATGAGCAGTTCTTC. It codes for CASSSIQAGGWDEQFF.